Listed here are 10 T cell receptor beta chains from one sample, sequenced in a study of T cell responses to AZD1222 COVID-19 vaccine. Only in-frame clones appear in the TCRdb table, and some are missing; sequencing was by immunoSEQ multiplex PCR. The sample has about 55,000 clones; approximately 88% are singletons. The starting material was peripheral blood, obtained on day 0 of AZD1222 vaccination. These receptor sequences come from an adult in good health.

J is TRBJ2-3 and V is TRBV10-3, with 7 positions matching TRBD1. The CDR3 extends over 16 amino acids. The ends lost 0 bases at V and 5 bases at J; junction bases unmatched: 8. Germline CDR1 is ENHRY and CDR2 is SYGVKD. The CDR3: CAISESGRGQVDTQYF. As DNA, the CDR3 is TGTGCCATCAGTGAGTCGGGAAGGGGGCAGGTAGATACGCAGTATTTT.

This chain links TRBV18 with TRBJ1-1; D not resolved. The CDR3 extends over 14 amino acids. CDR1 and CDR2 (germline): KGHSH, LQKENI. V lost 3 bases and J lost 2, with 10 bases in between. The CDR3 protein is CASSPAGSNTEAFF. In nucleotides, the CDR3 is TGTGCCAGCTCACCGGCGGGCAGTAACACTGAAGCTTTCTTT.

V and J are TRBV6-2 or TRBV6-3 and TRBJ2-3; no clear D. With 0 bases removed from V and 2 bases from J, the gap between germline ends came to 12 bases. Germline-derived CDR1 and CDR2 are MNHEY and SVGEGT. The CDR3 runs 16 residues. In DNA, the CDR3 is TGTGCCAGCAGTTACTCACTGGGCGGATCCACAGATACGCAGTATTTT. It specifies CASSYSLGGSTDTQYF.

This clone appeared a few times. The chain combines TRBV5-1 with TRBJ2-3; D ambiguous. V was clipped by 0 bases and J by 1 base, with 6 bases between them. The V gene's germline CDR1 is SGHRS and CDR2 YFSETQ. There are 14 residues in the CDR3. CDR3 sequence (DNA): TGCGCCAGCAGCTTGGCTGACGGCACAGATACGCAGTATTTT. Translation gives CASSLADGTDTQYF. The whole variable domain, remainder taken from reference TRBV5-1 and TRBJ2-3, is KAGVTQTPRYLIKTRGQQVTLSCSPISGHRSVSWYQQTPGQGLQFLFEYFSETQRNKGNFPGRFSGRQFSNSRSEMNVSTLELGDSALYLCASSLADGTDTQYFGPGTRLTVL.

The chain recombines TRBV5-1 with TRBJ2-2; D is possibly TRBD1 or TRBD2 (5 bases each). Trimming stripped 3 bases from V and 4 bases from J, with 7 bases between. The CDR3 is 13 residues long. CDR1 is SGHRS, CDR2 YFSETQ, per germline. The CDR3 region is CASSSGSTGELFF. The CDR3 coding sequence is TGCGCCAGCAGCTCAGGGAGCACCGGGGAGCTGTTTTTT.

V gene TRBV5-1 combines with J gene TRBJ2-1; D ambiguous. V dropped 0 bases and J dropped 3 bases, with 7 bases sitting between them. The CDR3 runs to 14 residues. Looked up from germline, CDR1 is SGHRS and CDR2 is YFSETQ. CDR3 in DNA: TGCGCCAGCAGCTTGGACATCTACTACAATGAGCAGTTCTTC. It is translated as CASSLDIYYNEQFF.

The V call is TRBV2, the J call TRBJ1-4; the D gene is possibly TRBD1 (6 bases). Trimming stripped 9 bases from V and 5 bases from J, with 19 bases between. There are 15 residues in the CDR3. Germline lookup yields CDR1 SNHLY and CDR2 FYNNEI. DNA for the CDR3: TGTGCCAGTAGAAAAACAGGGTTTTTGAATGAAAAACTGTTTTTT. Its protein is CASRKTGFLNEKLFF.

This clone was detected only once. The J gene is TRBJ2-1, the V gene TRBV19, with TRBD1 as a possible D gene (6 bases). The CDR3 covers 12 residues. The germline V gene has CDR1 LNHDA and CDR2 SQIVND (reference sequence). Trimming left V 10 bases short and J 8 bases short, with 15 bases between. This CDR3 reads CAIGQTFDEQFF. The CDR3, as DNA: TGTGCCATTGGACAGACGTTCGATGAGCAGTTCTTC. Full variable domain (missing parts from reference TRBV19 and TRBJ2-1): DGGITQSPKYLFRKEGQNVTLSCEQNLNHDAMYWYRQDPGQGLRLIYYSQIVNDFQKGDIAEGYSVSREKKESFPLTVTSAQKNPTAFYLCAIGQTFDEQFFGPGTRLTVL.

The V gene is TRBV30, the J gene TRBJ2-7; D gene ambiguous. The CDR3 is 13 residues long. Trimming removed 3 bases from V and 1 base from J, with 10 bases in between. Germline loops: CDR1 GTSNPN, CDR2 SVGIG (reference sequence). The CDR3 sequence is CAWRSPPSYEQYF. CDR3 in DNA: TGTGCCTGGAGGTCTCCCCCATCCTACGAGCAGTACTTC.

The chain joins TRBV6-4 to TRBJ2-3; TRBD2 is a possible D gene (5 bases). Trimming stripped 10 bases from V and 0 bases from J, with 14 bases between. The V gene's germline CDR1 is MRHNA and CDR2 SNTAGT. The CDR3 spans 14 residues. CDR3 sequence reads: CATARSGSTDTQYF. For the CDR3, the DNA is TGTGCCACCGCCCGGAGCGGAAGCACAGATACGCAGTATTTT.